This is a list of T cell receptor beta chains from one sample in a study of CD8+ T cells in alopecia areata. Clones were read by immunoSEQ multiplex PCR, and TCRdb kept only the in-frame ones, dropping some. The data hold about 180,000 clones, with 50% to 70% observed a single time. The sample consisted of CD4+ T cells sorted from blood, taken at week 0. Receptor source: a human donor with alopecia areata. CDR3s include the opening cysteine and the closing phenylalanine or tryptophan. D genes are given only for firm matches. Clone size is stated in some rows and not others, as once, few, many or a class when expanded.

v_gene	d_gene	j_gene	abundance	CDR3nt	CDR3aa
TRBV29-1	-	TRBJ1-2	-	TGCAGCGCCTTGGAGGACGGATCTAACTATGGCTACACCTTC	CSALEDGSNYGYTF
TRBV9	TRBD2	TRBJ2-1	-	TGTGCCAGCAGCGTAGATGTAGCGGGCGAGCAGTTCTTC	CASSVDVAGEQFF
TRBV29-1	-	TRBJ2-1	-	TGCAGCGTCGGGGGGCTGTCCTACAATGAGCAGTTCTTC	CSVGGLSYNEQFF
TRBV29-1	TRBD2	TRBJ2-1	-	TGCAGCGTTGACGTTAGCGGGGTGAGGAATGAGCAGTTCTTC	CSVDVSGVRNEQFF
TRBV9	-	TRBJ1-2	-	TGTGCCAGCAGGACCCCTGACGACCTCTATGGCTACACCTTC	CASRTPDDLYGYTF
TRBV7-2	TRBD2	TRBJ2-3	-	TGTGCCAGCAGCTTACAGCGGGGGCTCGCAGATACGCAGTATTTT	CASSLQRGLADTQYF
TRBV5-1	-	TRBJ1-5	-	TGCGCCAGCAGCTTGGAAAGCAATCAGCCCCAGCATTTT	CASSLESNQPQHF
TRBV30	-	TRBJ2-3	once	TGTGCCTGGAGTGTGAATGGGGCCCGGAGCGCAGATACGCAGTATTTT	CAWSVNGARSADTQYF
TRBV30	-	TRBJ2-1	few	TGTGCCTGGAGTGTCGACGGCTACAATGAGCAGTTCTTC	CAWSVDGYNEQFF
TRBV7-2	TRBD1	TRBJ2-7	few	TGTGCCAGCAGCCGGACAGGGATCAACGAGCAGTACTTC	CASSRTGINEQYF
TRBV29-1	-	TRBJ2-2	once	TGCAGCGTCGGCGGAACGAACACCGGGGAGCTGTTTTTT	CSVGGTNTGELFF
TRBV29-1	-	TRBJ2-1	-	TGCAGCGTTGAAAGGGCTAACAATGAGCAGTTCTTC	CSVERANNEQFF
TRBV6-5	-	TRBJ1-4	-	TGTGCCAGCAGTACCCGGGGCAGGGTAGACGAAAAACTGTTTTTT	CASSTRGRVDEKLFF
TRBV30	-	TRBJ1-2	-	TGTGCCTGGGAGGAGAGGGGCTATGGCTACACCTTC	CAWEERGYGYTF
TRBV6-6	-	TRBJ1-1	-	TGTGCCAGCACAGCAGGTCTAAGAGACACTGAAGCTTTCTTT	CASTAGLRDTEAFF
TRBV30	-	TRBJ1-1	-	TGTGCCTGGATACGGACAGCTGAAGCTTTCTTT	CAWIRTAEAFF